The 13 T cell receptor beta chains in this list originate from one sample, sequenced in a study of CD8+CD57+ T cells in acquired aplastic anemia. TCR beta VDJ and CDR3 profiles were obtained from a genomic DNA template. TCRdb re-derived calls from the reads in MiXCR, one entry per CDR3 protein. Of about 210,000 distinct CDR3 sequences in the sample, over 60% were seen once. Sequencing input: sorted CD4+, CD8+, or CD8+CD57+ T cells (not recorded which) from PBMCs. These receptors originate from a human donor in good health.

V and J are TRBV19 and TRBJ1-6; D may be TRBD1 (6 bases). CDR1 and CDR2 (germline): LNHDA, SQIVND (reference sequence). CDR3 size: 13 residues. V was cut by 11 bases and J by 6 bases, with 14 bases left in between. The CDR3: CAAREQGNSPLHF. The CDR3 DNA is TGTGCCGCGCGGGAACAGGGTAATTCACCCCTCCACTTT.

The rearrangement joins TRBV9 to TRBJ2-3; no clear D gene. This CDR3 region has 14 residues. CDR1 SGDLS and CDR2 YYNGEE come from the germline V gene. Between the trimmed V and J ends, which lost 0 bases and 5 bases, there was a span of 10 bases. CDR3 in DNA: TGTGCCAGCAGCGTAGAAGCGAATAAAGATACGCAGTATTTT. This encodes CASSVEANKDTQYF.

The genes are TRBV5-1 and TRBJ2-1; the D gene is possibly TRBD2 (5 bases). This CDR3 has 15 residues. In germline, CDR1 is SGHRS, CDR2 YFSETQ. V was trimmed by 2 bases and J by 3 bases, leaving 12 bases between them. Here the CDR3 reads CASSFELGGYNEQFF. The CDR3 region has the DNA TGCGCCAGCAGCTTTGAACTAGGTGGCTACAATGAGCAGTTCTTC.

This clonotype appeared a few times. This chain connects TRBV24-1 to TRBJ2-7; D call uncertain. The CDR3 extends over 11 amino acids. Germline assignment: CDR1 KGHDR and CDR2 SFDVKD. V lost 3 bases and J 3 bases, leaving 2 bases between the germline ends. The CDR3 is CATSDGYEQYF. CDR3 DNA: TGTGCCACCAGTGATGGCTACGAGCAGTACTTC.

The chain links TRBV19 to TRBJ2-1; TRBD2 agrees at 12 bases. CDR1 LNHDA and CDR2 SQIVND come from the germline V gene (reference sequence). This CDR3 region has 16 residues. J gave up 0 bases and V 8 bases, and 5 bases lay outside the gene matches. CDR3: CASSSGRGTSYNEQFF. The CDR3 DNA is TGTGCCAGTTCTAGCGGGAGGGGGACCTCCTACAATGAGCAGTTCTTC.

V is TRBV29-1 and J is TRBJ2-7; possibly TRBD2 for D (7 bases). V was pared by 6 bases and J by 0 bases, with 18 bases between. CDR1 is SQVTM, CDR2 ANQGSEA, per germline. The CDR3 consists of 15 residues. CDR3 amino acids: CSVGGTFKNSYEQYF. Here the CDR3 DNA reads TGCAGCGTGGGAGGGACATTCAAAAACTCCTACGAGCAGTACTTC.

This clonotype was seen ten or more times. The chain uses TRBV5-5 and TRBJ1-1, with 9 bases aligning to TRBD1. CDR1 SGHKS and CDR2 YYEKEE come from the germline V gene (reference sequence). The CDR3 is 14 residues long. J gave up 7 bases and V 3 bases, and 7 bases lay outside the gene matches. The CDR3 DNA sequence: TGTGCCAGCAGCTCGAGGACAGGGGTCGTTGAAGCTTTCTTT. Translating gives CASSSRTGVVEAFF.

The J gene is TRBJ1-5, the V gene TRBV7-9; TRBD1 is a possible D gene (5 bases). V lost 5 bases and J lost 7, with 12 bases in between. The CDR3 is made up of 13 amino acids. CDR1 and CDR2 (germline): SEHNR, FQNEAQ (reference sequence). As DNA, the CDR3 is TGTGCCAGCAGCCCTCTCGGGGGGCAGCCCCAGCATTTT. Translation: CASSPLGGQPQHF.

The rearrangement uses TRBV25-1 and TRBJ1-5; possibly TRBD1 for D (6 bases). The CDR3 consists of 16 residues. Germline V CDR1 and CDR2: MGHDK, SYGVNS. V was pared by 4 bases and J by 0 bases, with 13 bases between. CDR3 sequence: CASSVGGGVSNQPQHF. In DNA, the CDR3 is TGTGCCAGCAGTGTAGGAGGGGGGGTTAGCAATCAGCCCCAGCATTTT.

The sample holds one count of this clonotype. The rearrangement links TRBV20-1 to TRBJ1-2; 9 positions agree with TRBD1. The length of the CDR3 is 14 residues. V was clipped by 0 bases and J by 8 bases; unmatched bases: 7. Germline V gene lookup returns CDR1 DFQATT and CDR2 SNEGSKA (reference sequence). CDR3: CSAREGQGGGGYTF. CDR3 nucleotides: TGCAGTGCTAGAGAGGGACAGGGAGGTGGGGGCTACACCTTC.

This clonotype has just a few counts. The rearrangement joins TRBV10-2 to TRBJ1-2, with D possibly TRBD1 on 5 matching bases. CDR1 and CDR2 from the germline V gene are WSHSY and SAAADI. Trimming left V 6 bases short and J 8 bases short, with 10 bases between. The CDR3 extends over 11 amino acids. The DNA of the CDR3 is TGCGCCAGCAGGGGGCTGGAAGGCTACACCTTC. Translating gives CASRGLEGYTF.

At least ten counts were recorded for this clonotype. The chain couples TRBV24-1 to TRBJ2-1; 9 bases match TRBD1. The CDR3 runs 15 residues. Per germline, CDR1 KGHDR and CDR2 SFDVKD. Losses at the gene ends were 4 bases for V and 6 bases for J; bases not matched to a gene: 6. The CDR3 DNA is TGTGCCACCAGTGACCTGGACAGGGGTAGCAATGAGCAGTTCTTC. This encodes CATSDLDRGSNEQFF.

Here the CDR3 reads CASSPNRGNGYTF. DNA for the CDR3: TGTGCCAGCAGCCCCAACAGGGGTAATGGCTACACCTTC. This rearrangement joins TRBV7-2 to TRBJ1-2; 7 bases are shared with TRBD1. V was pared by 5 bases and J by 6 bases, with 6 bases of the junction left unmatched. Germline CDR1 and CDR2: SGHTA and FQGNSA. The CDR3 spans 13 residues.